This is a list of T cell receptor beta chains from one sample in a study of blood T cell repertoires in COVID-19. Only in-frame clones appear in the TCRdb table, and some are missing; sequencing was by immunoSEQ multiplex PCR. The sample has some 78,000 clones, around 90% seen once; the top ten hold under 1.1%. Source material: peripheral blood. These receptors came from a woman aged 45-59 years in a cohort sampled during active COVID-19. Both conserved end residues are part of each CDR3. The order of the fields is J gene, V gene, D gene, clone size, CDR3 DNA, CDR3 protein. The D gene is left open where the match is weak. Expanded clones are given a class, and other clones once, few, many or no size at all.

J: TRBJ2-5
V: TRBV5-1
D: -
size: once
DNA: TGCGCCAGCAGCTTTAAAGAGACCCAGTACTTC
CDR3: CASSFKETQYF

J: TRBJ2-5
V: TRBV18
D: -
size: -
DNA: TGTGCCAGCTCACCATTCGGCGGGACCAGGTCCCAAGAGACCCAGTACTTC
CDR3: CASSPFGGTRSQETQYF

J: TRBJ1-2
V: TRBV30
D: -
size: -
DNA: TGTGCCTGGAATAGGGACACACGAGGCTACACCTTC
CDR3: CAWNRDTRGYTF

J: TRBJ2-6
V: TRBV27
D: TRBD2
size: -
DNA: TGTGCCAGCAGTTCGGGGGGGGGCTCTGGGGCCAACGTCCTGACTTTC
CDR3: CASSSGGGSGANVLTF

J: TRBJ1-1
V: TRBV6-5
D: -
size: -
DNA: TGTGCCAGCAGTAAAATGGGCCCCCGTGAAGCTTTCTTT
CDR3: CASSKMGPREAFF

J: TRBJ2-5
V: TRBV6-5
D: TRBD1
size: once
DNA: TGTGCCAGCAGTCAACAGGGGCCTCAGGAGACCCAGTACTTC
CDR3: CASSQQGPQETQYF

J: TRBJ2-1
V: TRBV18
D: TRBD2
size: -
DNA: TGTGCCAGCTCAGCCGGACTAGCGGGTACCTACAATGAGCAGTTCTTC
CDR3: CASSAGLAGTYNEQFF

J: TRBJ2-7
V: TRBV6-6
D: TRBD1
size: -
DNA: TGTGCCAGCAGTTACTCAGACAGGGAGAAGTACTTC
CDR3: CASSYSDREKYF

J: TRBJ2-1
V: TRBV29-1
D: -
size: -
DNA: TGCAGCGTTGTCGACAATGAGCAGTTCTTC
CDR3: CSVVDNEQFF

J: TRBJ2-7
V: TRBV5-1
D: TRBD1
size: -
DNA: TGCGCCAGCAGCTTAGGGGGACAGGGGGCCGAGGAGCAGTACTTC
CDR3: CASSLGGQGAEEQYF

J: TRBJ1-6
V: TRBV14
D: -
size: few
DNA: TGTGCCAGCAGCTCTACAGGGTTTGGTTCACCCCTCCACTTT
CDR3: CASSSTGFGSPLHF

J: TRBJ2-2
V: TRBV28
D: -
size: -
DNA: TGTGCCGTACAGGGTGATGAACTAGACACCCTACAGAACACCGGGGAGCTGTTTTTT
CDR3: CAVQGDELDTLQNTGELFF

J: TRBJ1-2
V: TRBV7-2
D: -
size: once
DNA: TGTGCCAGCAGCTTTGGCGGGAGAACCGATGGCTACACCTTC
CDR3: CASSFGGRTDGYTF

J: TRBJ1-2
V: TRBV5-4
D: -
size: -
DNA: TGTGCCAGCAGCTTGGACAGGCTCTATGGCTACACCTTC
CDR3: CASSLDRLYGYTF

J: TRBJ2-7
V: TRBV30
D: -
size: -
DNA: TGTGCCTGGAGTCGAGACCTGACAGGGCGGACTACCGAGCAGTACTTC
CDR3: CAWSRDLTGRTTEQYF

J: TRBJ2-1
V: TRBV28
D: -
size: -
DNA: TGTGCCAGCAGCACAGGACGGGATGAGCAGTTCTTC
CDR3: CASSTGRDEQFF

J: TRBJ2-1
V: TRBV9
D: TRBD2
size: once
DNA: TGTGCCAGCAGCGAGAGGGGGGGACTAGCGGAGTGGCATGAGCAGTTCTTC
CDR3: CASSERGGLAEWHEQFF

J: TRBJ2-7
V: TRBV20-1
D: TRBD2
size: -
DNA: TGCAGTGCTAGTCGAGCGGGAGTGGCCTACGAGCAGTACTTC
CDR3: CSASRAGVAYEQYF

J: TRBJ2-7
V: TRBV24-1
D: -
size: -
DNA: TGTGCCACCAGCCCGTACAACCACGAGCAGTACTTC
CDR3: CATSPYNHEQYF

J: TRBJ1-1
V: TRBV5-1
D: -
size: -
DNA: TGCGCCAGCAGTAAACTCCAGGGGATGAACACTGAAGCTTTCTTT
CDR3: CASSKLQGMNTEAFF

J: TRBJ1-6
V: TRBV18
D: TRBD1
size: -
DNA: TGTGCCAGCTCACCGGACAGGTCGGACGATAATTCACCCCTCCACTTT
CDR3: CASSPDRSDDNSPLHF

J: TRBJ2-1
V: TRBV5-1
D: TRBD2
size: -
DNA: TGCGCCAGCTCCCATACCGCGGGAGTGGGCAATGAGCAGTTCTTC
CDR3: CASSHTAGVGNEQFF

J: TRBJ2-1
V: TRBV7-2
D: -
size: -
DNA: TGTGCCAGCAGCTCGTGGACCCCCAGGGTAGAGCAGTTCTTC
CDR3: CASSSWTPRVEQFF

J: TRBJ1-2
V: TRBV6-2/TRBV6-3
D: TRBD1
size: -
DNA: TGTGCCAGCAGCCTGGGGGGGACAGGAGGGATTGGCTACACCTTC
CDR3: CASSLGGTGGIGYTF

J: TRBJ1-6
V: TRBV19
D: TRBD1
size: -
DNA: TGTGCCAGTAGTACGGGACAGCAAAGTTCACCCCTCCACTTT
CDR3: CASSTGQQSSPLHF

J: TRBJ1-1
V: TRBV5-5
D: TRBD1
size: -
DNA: TGTGCCAGCAGCCCCCTCTGGGGGACAGGGGCCATGAACACTGAAGCTTTCTTT
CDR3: CASSPLWGTGAMNTEAFF

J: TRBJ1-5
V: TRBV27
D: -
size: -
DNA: TGTGCCAGCAGTTTATCTGGCGGGAATCATCAGCCCCAGCATTTT
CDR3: CASSLSGGNHQPQHF

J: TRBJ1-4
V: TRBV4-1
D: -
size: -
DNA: TGCGCCAGCAGCCGGGGGGGAGCTAATGAAAAACTGTTTTTT
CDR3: CASSRGGANEKLFF

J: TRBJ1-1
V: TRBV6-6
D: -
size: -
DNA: TGTGCCAGCAGACCCCAGGGGCGGAACACTGAAGCTTTCTTT
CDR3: CASRPQGRNTEAFF

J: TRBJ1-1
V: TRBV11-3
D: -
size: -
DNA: TGTGCCAGCAGTTCACAGGGTTTGAACACTGAAGCTTTCTTT
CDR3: CASSSQGLNTEAFF

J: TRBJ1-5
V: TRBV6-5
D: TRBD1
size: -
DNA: TGTGCCAGCAGGGGACAGGGAAGCAATCAGCCCCAGCATTTT
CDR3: CASRGQGSNQPQHF

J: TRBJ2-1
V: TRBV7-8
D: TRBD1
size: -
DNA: TGTGCCAGCAGCTCATACGGACAGGGAATTGTGTTCTTC
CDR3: CASSSYGQGIVFF

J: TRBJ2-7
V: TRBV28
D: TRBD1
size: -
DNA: TGTGCCAGCAGAACCGCCGGGACAGGGTTGGCCTACGAGCAGTACTTC
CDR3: CASRTAGTGLAYEQYF

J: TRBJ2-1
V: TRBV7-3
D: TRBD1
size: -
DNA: TGTGCCAGCAGCTTCCAGCGACAGGGAAGAACCTACAATGAGCAGTTCTTC
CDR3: CASSFQRQGRTYNEQFF

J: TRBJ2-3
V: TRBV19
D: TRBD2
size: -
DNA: TGTGCCAGTAGTTTAGCGGGAGCAGATACGCAGTATTTT
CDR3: CASSLAGADTQYF

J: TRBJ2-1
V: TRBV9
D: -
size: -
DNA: TGTGCCAGCAGCGACCTGACTAGAGGGGACAATGAGCAGTTCTTC
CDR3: CASSDLTRGDNEQFF

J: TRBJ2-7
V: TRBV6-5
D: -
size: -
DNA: TGTGCCAGCAGTTACGACAGGTCAGGATACGAGCAGTACTTC
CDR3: CASSYDRSGYEQYF

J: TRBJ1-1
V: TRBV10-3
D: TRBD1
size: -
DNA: TGTGCCATCAGTGAGCCAAGGACAGGGGGAACTGAAGCTTTCTTT
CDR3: CAISEPRTGGTEAFF

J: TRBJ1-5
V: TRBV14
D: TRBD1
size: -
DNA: TGTGCCAGCAGCCAACTTTGGACAGGGGCTAGCAATCAGCCCCAGCATTTT
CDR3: CASSQLWTGASNQPQHF

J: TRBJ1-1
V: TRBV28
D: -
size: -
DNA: TGTGCCAGCAGTTTCCAACAGGGCCTGAACACTGAAGCTTTCTTT
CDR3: CASSFQQGLNTEAFF

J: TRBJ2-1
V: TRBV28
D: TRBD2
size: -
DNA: TGTGCCAGCAGTGAAGTGACTAGCGGGAGACGAGAGCAGTTCTTC
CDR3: CASSEVTSGRREQFF